The source of this T cell receptor (beta chain) is a study of cytomegalovirus exposure and HLA in healthy donors. Sequencing was performed with immunoSEQ multiplex PCR; in TCRdb, only in-frame clones are kept and a portion is missing. The table records approximately 220,000 clones, 80% to 90% of them present only once. The CDR3 length is 15 residues. Germline V lookup: CDR1 LNHNV, CDR2 YYDKDF (reference sequence). J was trimmed by 3 bases and V by 1 base; bases with no gene match: 6. Sequencing was carried out using PBMCs. This TCR was sampled from a man aged 18-30 years in good health and CMV-seronegative. The V and J genes are TRBV15 and TRBJ2-7; 7 bases align to TRBD1. The CDR3 coding sequence is TGTGCCACCAGCAGAGGAGACAGGGTCAACTACGAGCAGTACTTC. Residues: CATSRGDRVNYEQYF. The variable domain in full, with the rest retrieved from reference TRBV15 and TRBJ2-7, is DAMVIQNPRYQVTQFGKPVTLSCSQTLNHNVMYWYQQKSSQAPKLLFHYYDKDFNNEADTPDNFQSRRPNTSFCFLDIRSPGLGDTAMYLCATSRGDRVNYEQYFGPGTRLTVT.